This T cell receptor (beta chain) was identified in a study of metastatic and nonmetastatic thyroid tumors. Study-wide background: Samples came from malignant and benign thyroid patients, and repertoires were compared across blood and tumor or nodule tissue. Study observations and caveats: Patients with malignant thyroid tumors reportedly had significantly higher TCR beta diversity than those with benign nodules, in blood and tumor.

This clone has ten or more counts. Antigen specificity is unknown. As processed by the authors: What underpinned the distant-metastasis classifier for papillary thyroid cancer was the set of CDR3 differences across clinicopathological groups. Using MiXCR, TCRdb re-called clones from the PCR reads. The V and J calls and clone size are TCRdb's, not the authors'. The sample gives 30,000 or so clones, more than 20% of which show up once; 2.4% is in the top ten. V lost 1 base and J lost 4, with 8 bases in between. CDR3 length: 14 amino acids. Germline V gene lookup returns CDR1 SEHNR and CDR2 FQNEAQ (reference sequence). Nobody among the patients had been given any treatment before thyroid surgery.

Sequences were obtained from blood. This sequence originates from a female donor with papillary thyroid cancer or a benign thyroid nodule (not recorded which). Some clones in this sample may be carry-over from other donors' samples. J is TRBJ1-5 and V is TRBV7-9; D call uncertain. The CDR3 DNA reads TGTGCCAGCAGCTTAGTGGGCGGTAATCAGCCCCAGCATTTT. This codes for CASSLVGGNQPQHF.